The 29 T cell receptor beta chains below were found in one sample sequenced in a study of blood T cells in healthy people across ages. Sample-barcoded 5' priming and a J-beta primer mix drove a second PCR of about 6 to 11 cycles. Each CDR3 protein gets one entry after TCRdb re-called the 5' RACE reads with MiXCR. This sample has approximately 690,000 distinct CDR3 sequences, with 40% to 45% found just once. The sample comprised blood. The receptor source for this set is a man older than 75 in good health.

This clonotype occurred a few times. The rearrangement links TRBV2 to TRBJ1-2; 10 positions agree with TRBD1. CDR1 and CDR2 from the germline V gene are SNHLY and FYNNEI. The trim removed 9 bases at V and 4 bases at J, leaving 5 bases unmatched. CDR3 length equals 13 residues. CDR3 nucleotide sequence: TGTGCCAGTCGACAGGGGGCTGGCTATGGCTACACCTTC. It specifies CASRQGAGYGYTF.

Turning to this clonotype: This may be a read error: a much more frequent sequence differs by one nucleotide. This chain's CDR3 is CSVAWTGGCYEQYF. The CDR3 DNA reads TGCAGCGTTGCCTGGACAGGGGGCTGTTACGAGCAGTACTTC. The chain carries TRBV29-1 and TRBJ2-5; 11 positions agree with TRBD1. The J call is doubtful: the DNA matches TRBJ2-7 better. CDR1 is SQVTM and CDR2 is ANQGSEA in the germline V gene. The CDR3 contains 14 residues.

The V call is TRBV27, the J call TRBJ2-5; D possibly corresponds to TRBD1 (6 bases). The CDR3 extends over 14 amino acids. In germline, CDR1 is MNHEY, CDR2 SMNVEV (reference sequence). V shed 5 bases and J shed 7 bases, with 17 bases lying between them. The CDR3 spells CASSRQGLLGTQYF. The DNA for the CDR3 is TGTGCCAGCAGTCGTCAGGGGCTCCTAGGGACCCAGTACTTC.

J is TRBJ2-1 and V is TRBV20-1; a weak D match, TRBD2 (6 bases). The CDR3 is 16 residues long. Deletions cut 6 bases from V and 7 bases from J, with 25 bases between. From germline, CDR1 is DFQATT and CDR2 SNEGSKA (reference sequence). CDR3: CSAPLAEPKTENEQFF. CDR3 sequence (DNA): TGCAGTGCCCCCTTAGCGGAACCAAAAACTGAGAATGAGCAGTTCTTC.

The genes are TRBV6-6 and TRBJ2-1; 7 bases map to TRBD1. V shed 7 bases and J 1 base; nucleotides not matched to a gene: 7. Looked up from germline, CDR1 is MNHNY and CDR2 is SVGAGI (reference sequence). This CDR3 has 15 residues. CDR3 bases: TGTGCCAGCACCAGACAGGGTGTATCCTACAATGAGCAGTTCTTC. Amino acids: CASTRQGVSYNEQFF.

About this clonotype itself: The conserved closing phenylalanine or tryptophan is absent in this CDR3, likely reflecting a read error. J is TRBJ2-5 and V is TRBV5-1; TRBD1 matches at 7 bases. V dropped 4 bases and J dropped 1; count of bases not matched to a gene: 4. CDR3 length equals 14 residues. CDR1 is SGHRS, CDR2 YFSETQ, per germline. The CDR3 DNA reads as TGCGCCAGCAGCCCGGGACAGATCCAAGAGACCCAGTACATC. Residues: CASSPGQIQETQYI.

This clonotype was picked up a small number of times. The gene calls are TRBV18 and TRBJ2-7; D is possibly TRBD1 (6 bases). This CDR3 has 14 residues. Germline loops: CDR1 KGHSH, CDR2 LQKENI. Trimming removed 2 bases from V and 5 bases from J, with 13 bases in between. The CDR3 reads CASSPRDTGNEQYF. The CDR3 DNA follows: TGTGCCAGCTCACCAAGGGACACGGGAAACGAGCAGTACTTC.

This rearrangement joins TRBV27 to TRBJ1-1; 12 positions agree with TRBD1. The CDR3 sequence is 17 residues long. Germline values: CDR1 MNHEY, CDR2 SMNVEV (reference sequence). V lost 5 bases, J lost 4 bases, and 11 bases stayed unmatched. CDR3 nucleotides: TGTGCCAGCAGTCCCGGGACGGGACAGGGGGCGAGCACTGAAGCTTTCTTT. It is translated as CASSPGTGQGASTEAFF.

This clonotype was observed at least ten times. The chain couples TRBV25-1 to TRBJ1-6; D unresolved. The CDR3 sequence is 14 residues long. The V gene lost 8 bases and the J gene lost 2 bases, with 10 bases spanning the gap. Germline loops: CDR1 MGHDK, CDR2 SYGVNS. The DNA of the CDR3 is TGTGCCAGCGTCCAGGCCGCCTATAATTCACCCCTCCACTTT. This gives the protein CASVQAAYNSPLHF.

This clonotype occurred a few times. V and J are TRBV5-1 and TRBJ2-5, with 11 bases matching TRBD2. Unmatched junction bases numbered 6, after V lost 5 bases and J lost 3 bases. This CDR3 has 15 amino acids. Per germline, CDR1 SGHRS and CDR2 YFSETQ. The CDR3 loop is CASRTSGAAKETQYF. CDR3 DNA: TGCGCCAGCAGGACTAGCGGGGCAGCGAAAGAGACCCAGTACTTC.

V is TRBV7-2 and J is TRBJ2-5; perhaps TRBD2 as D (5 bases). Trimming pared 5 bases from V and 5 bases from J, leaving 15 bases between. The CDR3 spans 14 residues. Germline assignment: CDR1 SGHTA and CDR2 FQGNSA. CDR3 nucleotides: TGTGCCAGCAGCCAAGGCGGAGGTAGCGAGACCCAGTACTTC. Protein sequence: CASSQGGGSETQYF.

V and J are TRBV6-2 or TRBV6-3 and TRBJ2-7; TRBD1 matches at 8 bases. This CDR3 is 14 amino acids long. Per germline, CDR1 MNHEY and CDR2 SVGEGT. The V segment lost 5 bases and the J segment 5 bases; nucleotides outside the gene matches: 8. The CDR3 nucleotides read TGTGCCAGCAGTCAGGGACAGGTGTTCGACGAGCAGTACTTC. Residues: CASSQGQVFDEQYF.

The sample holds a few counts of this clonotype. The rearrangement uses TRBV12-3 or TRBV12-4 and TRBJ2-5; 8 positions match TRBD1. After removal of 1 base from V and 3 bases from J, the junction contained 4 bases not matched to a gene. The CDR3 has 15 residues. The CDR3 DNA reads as TGTGCCAGCAGTTTAGGCCAGGGGGCAAAAGAGACCCAGTACTTC. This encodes CASSLGQGAKETQYF.

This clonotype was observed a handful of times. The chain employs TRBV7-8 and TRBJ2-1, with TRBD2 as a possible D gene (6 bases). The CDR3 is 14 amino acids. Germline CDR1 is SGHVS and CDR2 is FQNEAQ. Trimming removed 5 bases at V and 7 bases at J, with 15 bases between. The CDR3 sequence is CASSGTGGWNEQFF. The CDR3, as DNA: TGTGCCAGCAGCGGGACTGGGGGTTGGAATGAGCAGTTCTTC.

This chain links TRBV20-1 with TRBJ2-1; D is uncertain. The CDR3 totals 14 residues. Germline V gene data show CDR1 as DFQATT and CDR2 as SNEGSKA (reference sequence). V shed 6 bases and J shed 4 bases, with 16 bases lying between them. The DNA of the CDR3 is TGCAGTGCCATAGGACCCGGGCGGTACAATGAGCAGTTCTTC. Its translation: CSAIGPGRYNEQFF.

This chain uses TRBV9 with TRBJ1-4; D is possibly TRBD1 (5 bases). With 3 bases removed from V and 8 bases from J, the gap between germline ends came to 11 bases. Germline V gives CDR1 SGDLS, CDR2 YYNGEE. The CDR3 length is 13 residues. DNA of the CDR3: TGTGCCAGCAGCGCGAGGGGAGGCGAAAAACTGTTTTTT. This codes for CASSARGGEKLFF.

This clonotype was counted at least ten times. The DNA for the CDR3 is TGTGCCAGTAGTAATGAGGGGAGGGAGACCCAGTACTTC. This codes for CASSNEGRETQYF. The chain uses TRBV19 and TRBJ2-5; maybe TRBD2 (6 bases). Trimming left V 4 bases short and J 5 bases short, with 11 bases between. This CDR3 has 13 residues. The germline CDR1 and CDR2 sequences are LNHDA and SQIVND (reference sequence). Using reference TRBV19 and TRBJ2-5 for the parts outside the CDR3, the full variable domain is DGGITQSPKYLFRKEGQNVTLSCEQNLNHDAMYWYRQDPGQGLRLIYYSQIVNDFQKGDIAEGYSVSREKKESFPLTVTSAQKNPTAFYLCASSNEGRETQYFGPGTRLLVL.

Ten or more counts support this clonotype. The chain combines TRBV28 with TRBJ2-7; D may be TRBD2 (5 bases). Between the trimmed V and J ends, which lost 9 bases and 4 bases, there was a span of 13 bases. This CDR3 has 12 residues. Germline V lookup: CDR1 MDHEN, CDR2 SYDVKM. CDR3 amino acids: CASALSGYEQYF. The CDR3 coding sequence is TGTGCCAGTGCTTTGAGCGGATACGAGCAGTACTTC.

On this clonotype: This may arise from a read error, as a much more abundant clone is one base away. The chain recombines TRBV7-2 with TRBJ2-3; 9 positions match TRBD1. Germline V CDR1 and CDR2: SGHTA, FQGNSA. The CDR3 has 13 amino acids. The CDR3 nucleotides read TGTGCCAGCAACAGGGGGCTTACAGAGACGCAGTATTTT. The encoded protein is CASNRGLTETQYF.

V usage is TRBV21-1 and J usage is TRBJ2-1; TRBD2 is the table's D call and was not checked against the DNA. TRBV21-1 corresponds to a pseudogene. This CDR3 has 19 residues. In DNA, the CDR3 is TGTGCCAGCAGCAAAGCGTTCCGATTAGCGGGAGGTAACCACAATGAGCAGTTCTTC. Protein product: CASSKAFRLAGGNHNEQFF.

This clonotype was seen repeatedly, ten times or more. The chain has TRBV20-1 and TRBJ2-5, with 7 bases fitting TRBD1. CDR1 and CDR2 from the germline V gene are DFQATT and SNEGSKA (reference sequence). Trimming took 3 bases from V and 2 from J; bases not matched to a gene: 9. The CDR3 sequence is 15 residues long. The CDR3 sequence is CSASSGQVAQETQYF. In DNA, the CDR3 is TGCAGTGCTAGTAGTGGACAGGTCGCGCAAGAGACCCAGTACTTC.

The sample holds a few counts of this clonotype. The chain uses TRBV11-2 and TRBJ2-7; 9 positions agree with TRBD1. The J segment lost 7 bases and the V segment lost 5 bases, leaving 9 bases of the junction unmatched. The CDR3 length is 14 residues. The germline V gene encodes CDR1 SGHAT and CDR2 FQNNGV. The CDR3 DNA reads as TGTGCCAGCAGCCCCTCGGGACAGGGTGGTGAGCAGTACTTC. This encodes CASSPSGQGGEQYF.

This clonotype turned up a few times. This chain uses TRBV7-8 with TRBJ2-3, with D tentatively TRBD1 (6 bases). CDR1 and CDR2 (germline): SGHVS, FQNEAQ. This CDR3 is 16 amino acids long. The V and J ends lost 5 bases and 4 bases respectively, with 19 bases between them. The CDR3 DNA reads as TGTGCCAGCAGCCCCCACGGATGGACAGATGCAGATACGCAGTATTTT. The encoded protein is CASSPHGWTDADTQYF.

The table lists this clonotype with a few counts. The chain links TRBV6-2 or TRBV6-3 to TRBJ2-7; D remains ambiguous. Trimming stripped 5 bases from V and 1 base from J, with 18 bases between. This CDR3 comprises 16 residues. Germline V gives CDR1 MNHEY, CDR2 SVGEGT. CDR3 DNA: TGTGCCAGCAGTCAAGAAGCCTGGCTATCATCCTACGAGCAGTACTTC. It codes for CASSQEAWLSSYEQYF.

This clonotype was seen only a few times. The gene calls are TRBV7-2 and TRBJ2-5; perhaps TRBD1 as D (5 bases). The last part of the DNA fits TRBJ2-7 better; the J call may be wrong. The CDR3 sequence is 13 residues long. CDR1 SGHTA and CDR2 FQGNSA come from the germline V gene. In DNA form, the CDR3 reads TGTGCCAGCAGCTGGAATGCTAGGGGCGAGCAGTACTTC. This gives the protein CASSWNARGEQYF.

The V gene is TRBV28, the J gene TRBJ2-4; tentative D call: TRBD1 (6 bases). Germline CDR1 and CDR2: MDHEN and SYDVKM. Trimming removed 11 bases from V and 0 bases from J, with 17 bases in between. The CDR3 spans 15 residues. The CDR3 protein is CAGGGQLVAKNIQYF. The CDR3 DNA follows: TGTGCCGGCGGAGGACAGTTAGTAGCCAAAAACATTCAGTACTTC.

CDR3 DNA: TGCGCCAGCAGCTTGAGCGTGGAGGCGGAAAACTATGGCTACACCTTC. Its protein is CASSLSVEAENYGYTF. V is TRBV5-1 and J is TRBJ1-2; D remains ambiguous. CDR3 length: 16 amino acids. Deletions cut 1 base from V and 2 bases from J, with 15 bases between. CDR1 SGHRS and CDR2 YFSETQ come from the germline V gene.

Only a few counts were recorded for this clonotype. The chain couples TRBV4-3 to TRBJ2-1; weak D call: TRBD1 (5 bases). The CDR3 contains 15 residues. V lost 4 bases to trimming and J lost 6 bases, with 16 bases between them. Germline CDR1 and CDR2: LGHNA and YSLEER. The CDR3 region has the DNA TGCGCCAGCAGCCCGCAGGGATTCTCATCCAATGAGCAGTTCTTC. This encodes CASSPQGFSSNEQFF.

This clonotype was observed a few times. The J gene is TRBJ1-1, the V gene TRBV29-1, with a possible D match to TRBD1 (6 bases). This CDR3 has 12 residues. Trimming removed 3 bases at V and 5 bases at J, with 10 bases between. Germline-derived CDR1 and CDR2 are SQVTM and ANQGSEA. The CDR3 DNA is TGCAGCGTTGATCAAGGGGGGACTGAAGCTTTCTTT. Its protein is CSVDQGGTEAFF.